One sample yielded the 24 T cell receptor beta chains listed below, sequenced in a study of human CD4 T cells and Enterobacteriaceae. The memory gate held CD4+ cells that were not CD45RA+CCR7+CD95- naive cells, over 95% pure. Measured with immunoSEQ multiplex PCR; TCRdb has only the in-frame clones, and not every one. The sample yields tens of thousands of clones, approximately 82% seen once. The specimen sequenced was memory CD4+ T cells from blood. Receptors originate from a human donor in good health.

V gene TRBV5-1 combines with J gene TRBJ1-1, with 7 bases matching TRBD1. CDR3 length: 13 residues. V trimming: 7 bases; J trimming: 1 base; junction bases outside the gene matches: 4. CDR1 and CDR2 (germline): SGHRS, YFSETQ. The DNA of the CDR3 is TGCGCCAGCCGCCCAGGGGGGAACACTGAAGCTTTCTTT. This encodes CASRPGGNTEAFF.

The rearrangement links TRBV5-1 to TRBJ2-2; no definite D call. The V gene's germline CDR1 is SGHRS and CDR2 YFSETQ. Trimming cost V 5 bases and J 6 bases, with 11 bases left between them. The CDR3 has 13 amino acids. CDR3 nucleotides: TGCGCCAGCAGTGAAGGGCCGGCCGGGGAGCTGTTTTTT. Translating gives CASSEGPAGELFF.

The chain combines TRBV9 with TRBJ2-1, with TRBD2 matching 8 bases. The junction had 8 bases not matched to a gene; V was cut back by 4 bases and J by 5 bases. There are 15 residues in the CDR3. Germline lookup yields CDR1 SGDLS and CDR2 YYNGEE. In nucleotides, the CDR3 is TGTGCCAGCAGCCCTAGGACTAGCCCCGACAATGAGCAGTTCTTC. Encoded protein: CASSPRTSPDNEQFF. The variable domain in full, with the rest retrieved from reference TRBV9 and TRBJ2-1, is DSGVTQTPKHLITATGQRVTLRCSPRSGDLSVYWYQQSLDQGLQFLIQYYNGEERAKGNILERFSAQQFPDLHSELNLSSLELGDSALYFCASSPRTSPDNEQFFGPGTRLTVL.

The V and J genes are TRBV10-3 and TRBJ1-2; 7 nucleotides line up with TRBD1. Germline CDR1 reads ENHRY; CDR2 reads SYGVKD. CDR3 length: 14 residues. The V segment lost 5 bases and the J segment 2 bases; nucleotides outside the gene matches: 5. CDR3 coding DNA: TGTGCCATCAGTACCGGACAGGCGAACTATGGCTACACCTTC. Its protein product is CAISTGQANYGYTF.

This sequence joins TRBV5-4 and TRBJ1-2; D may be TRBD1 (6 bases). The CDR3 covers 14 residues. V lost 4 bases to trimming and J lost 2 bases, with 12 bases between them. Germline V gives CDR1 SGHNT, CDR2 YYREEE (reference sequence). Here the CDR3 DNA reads TGTGCCAGCAGCGTAGGACAGCGGAACTATGGCTACACCTTC. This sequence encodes CASSVGQRNYGYTF.

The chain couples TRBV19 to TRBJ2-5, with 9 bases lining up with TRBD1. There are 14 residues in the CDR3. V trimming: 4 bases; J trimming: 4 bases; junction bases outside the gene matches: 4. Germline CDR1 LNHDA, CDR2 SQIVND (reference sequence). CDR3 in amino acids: CASSKGTGSETQYF. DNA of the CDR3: TGTGCCAGTAGTAAAGGGACAGGGTCAGAGACCCAGTACTTC.

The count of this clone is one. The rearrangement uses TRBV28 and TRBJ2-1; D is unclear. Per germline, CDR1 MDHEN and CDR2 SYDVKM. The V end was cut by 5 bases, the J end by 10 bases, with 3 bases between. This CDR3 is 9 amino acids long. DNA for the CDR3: TGTGCCAGCAGTGGGGAGCAGTTCTTC. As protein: CASSGEQFF. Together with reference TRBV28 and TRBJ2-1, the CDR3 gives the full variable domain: DVKVTQSSRYLVKRTGEKVFLECVQDMDHENMFWYRQDPGLGLRLIYFSYDVKMKEKGDIPEGYSVSREKKERFSLILESASTNQTSMYLCASSGEQFFGPGTRLTVL.

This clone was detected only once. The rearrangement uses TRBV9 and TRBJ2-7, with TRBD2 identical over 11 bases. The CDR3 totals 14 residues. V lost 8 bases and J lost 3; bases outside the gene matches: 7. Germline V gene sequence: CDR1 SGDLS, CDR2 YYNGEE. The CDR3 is CARQGLAEFYEQYF. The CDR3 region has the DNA TGTGCCAGGCAGGGACTAGCGGAGTTCTACGAGCAGTACTTC.

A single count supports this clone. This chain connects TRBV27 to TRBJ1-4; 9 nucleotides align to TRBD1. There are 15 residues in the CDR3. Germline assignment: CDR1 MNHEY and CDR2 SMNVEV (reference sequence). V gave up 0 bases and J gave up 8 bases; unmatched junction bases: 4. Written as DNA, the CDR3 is TGTGCCAGCAGTTTATCGGGGACAGGGAGGGAAAAACTGTTTTTT. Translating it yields CASSLSGTGREKLFF.

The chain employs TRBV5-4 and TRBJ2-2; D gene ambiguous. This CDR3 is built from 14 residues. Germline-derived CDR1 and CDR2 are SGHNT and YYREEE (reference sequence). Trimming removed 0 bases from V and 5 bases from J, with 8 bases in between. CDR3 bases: TGTGCCAGCAGCTTGGCTCTGGCGACCGGGGAGCTGTTTTTT. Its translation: CASSLALATGELFF. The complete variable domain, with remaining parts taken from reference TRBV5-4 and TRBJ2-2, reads ETGVTQSPTHLIKTRGQQVTLRCSSQSGHNTVSWYQQALGQGPQFIFQYYREEENGRGNFPPRFSGLQFPNYSSELNVNALELDDSALYLCASSLALATGELFFGEGSRLTVL.

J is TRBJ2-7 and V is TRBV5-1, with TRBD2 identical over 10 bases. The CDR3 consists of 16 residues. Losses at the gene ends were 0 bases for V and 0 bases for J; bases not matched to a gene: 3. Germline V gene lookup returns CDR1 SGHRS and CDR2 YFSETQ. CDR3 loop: CASSLETSGFSYEQYF. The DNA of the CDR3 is TGCGCCAGCAGCTTGGAGACTAGCGGGTTCTCCTACGAGCAGTACTTC. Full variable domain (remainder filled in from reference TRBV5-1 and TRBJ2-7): KAGVTQTPRYLIKTRGQQVTLSCSPISGHRSVSWYQQTPGQGLQFLFEYFSETQRNKGNFPGRFSGRQFSNSRSEMNVSTLELGDSALYLCASSLETSGFSYEQYFGPGTRLTVT.

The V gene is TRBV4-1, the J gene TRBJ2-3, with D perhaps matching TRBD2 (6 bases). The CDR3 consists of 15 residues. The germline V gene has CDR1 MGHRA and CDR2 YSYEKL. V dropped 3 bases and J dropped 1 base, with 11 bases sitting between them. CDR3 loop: CASSHLGLRTDTQYF. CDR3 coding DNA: TGCGCCAGCAGCCACCTGGGACTTCGCACAGATACGCAGTATTTT.

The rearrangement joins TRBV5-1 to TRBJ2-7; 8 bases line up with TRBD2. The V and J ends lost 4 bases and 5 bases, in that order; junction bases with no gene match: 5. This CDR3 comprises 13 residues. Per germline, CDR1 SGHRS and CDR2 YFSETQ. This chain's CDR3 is CASSMDGRDEQYF. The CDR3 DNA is TGCGCCAGCAGCATGGACGGGAGGGACGAGCAGTACTTC.

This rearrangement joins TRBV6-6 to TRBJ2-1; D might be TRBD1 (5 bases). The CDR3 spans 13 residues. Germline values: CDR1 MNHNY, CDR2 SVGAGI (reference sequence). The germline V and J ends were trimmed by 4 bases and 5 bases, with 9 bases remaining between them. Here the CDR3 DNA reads TGTGCCAGCAGTTCCTTCAGGGACAATGAGCAGTTCTTC. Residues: CASSSFRDNEQFF.

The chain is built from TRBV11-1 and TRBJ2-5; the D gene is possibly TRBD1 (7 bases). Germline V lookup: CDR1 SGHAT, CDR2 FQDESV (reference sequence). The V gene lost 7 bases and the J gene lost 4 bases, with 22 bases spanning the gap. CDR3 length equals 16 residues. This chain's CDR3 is CASTQGQGGRGETQYF. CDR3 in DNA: TGTGCCAGCACCCAGGGGCAGGGGGGCCGTGGAGAGACCCAGTACTTC. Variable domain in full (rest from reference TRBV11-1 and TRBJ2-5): EAEVAQSPRYKITEKSQAVAFWCDPISGHATLYWYRQILGQGPELLVQFQDESVVDDSQLPKDRFSAERLKGVDSTLKIQPAELGDSAMYLCASTQGQGGRGETQYFGPGTRLLVL.

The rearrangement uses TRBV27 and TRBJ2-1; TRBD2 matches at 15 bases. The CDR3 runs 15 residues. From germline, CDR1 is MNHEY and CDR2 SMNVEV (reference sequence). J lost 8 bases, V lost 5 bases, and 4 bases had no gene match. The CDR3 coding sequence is TGTGCCAGCAGTCTCCGGACTAGCGGGAGGGATGAGCAGTTCTTC. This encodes CASSLRTSGRDEQFF.

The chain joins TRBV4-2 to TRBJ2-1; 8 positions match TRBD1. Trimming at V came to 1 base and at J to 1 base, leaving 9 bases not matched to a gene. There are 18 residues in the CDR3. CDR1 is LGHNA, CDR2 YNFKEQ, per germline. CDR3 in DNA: TGTGCCAGCAGCCAAGCCACGACAGGGGTTGGGTCCTACAATGAGCAGTTCTTC. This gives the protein CASSQATTGVGSYNEQFF.

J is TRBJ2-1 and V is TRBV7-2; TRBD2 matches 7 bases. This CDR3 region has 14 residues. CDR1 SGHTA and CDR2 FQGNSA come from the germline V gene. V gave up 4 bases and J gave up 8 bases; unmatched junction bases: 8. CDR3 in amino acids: CASSWRLAPDEQFF. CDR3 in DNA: TGTGCCAGCAGCTGGCGACTAGCTCCGGATGAGCAGTTCTTC.

CDR3 sequence reads: CAWSERGPEQYF. The CDR3, as DNA: TGTGCCTGGAGTGAAAGAGGGCCCGAGCAGTACTTC. V and J are TRBV30 and TRBJ2-7; D is possibly TRBD2 (5 bases). This CDR3 is built from 12 residues. Trimming stripped 1 base from V and 6 bases from J, with 10 bases between. Germline CDR1 GTSNPN, CDR2 SVGIG (reference sequence).

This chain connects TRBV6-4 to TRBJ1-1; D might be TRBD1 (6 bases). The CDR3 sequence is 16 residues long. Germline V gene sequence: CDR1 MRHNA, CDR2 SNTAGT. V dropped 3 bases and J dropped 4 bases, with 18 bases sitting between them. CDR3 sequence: CASSELRQARGTEAFF. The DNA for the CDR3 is TGTGCCAGCAGTGAACTTAGACAGGCAAGAGGCACTGAAGCTTTCTTT.

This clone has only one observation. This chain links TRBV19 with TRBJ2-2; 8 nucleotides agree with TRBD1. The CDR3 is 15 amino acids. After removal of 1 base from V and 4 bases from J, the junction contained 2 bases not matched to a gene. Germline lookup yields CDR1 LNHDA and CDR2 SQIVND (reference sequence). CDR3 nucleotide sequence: TGTGCCAGTAGTATAGGGACAGGGCGCACCGGGGAGCTGTTTTTT. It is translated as CASSIGTGRTGELFF. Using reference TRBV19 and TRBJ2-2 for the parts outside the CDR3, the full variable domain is DGGITQSPKYLFRKEGQNVTLSCEQNLNHDAMYWYRQDPGQGLRLIYYSQIVNDFQKGDIAEGYSVSREKKESFPLTVTSAQKNPTAFYLCASSIGTGRTGELFFGEGSRLTVL.

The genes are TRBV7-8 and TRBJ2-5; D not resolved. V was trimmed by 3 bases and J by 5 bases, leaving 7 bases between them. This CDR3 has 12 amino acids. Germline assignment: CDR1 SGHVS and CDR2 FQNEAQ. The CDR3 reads CASSFLLETQYF. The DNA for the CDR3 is TGTGCCAGCAGCTTTCTTCTGGAGACCCAGTACTTC.

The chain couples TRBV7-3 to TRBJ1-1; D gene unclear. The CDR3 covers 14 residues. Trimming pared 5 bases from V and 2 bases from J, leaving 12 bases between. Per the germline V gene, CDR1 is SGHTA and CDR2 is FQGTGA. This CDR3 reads CASSLNMINTEAFF. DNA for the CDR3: TGTGCCAGCAGCCTCAACATGATTAACACTGAAGCTTTCTTT. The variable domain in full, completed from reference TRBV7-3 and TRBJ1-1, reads GAGVSQTPSNKVTEKGKYVELRCDPISGHTALYWYRQSLGQGPEFLIYFQGTGAADDSGLPNDRFFAVRPEGSVSTLKIQRTERGDSAVYLCASSLNMINTEAFFGQGTRLTVV.

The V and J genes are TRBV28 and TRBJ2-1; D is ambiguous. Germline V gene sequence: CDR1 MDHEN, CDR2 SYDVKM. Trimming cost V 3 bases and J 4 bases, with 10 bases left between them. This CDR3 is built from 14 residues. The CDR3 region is CASSFPAKYNEQFF. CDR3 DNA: TGTGCCAGCAGTTTTCCCGCCAAGTACAATGAGCAGTTCTTC.